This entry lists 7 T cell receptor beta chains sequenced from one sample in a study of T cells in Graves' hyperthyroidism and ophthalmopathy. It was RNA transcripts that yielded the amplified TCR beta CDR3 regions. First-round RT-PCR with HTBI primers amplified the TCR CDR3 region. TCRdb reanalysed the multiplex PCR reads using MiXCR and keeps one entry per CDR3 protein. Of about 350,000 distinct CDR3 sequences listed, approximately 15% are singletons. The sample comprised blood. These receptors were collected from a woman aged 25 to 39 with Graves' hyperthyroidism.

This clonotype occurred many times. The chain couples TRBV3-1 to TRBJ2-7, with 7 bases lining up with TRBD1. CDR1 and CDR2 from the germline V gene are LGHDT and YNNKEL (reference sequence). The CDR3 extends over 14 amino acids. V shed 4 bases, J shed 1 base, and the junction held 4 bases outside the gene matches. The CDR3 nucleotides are TGTGCCAGCAGCCCGGGCAGGGGGTCCTACGAGCAGTACTTC. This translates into CASSPGRGSYEQYF.

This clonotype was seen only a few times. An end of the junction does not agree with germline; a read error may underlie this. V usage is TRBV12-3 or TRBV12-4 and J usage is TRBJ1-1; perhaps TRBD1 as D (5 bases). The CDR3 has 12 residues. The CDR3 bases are TGTGCCAGCAGTTTATTTGGGGCTGAAGCTCTCTTT. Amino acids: CASSLFGAEALF.

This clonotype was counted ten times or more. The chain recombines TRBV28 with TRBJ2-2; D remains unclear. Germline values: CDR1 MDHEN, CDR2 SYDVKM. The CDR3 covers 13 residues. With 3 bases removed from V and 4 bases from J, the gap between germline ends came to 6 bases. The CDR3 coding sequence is TGTGCCAGCAGTTTCGAGACCACCGGGGAGCTGTTTTTT. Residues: CASSFETTGELFF.

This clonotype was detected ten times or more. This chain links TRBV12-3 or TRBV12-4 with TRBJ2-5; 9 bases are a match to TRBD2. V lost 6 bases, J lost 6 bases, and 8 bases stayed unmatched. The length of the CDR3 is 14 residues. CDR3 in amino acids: CASRISGSLKTQYF. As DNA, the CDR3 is TGTGCCAGCAGAATTAGCGGGAGTTTGAAGACCCAGTACTTC.

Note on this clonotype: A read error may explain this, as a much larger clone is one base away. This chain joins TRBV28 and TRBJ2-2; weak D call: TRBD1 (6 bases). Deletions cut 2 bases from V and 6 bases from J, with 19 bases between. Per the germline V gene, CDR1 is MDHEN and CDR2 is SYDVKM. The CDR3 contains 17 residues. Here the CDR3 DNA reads TGTGCCAGCAGTTTACGCACCGGGACATATAACGCCGGGGAGCTGTTTTTT. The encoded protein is CASSLRTGTYNAGELFF. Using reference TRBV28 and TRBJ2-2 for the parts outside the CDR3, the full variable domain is DVKVTQSSRYLVKRTGEKVFLECVQDMDHENMFWYRQDPGLGLRLIYFSYDVKMKEKGDIPEGYSVSREKKERFSLILESASTNQTSMYLCASSLRTGTYNAGELFFGEGSRLTVL.

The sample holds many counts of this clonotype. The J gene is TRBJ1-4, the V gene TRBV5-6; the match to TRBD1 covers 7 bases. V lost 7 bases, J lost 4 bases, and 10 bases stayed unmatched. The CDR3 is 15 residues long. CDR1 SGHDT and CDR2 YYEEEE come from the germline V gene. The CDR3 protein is CASGQTGIGNEKLFF. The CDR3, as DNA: TGTGCCAGCGGGCAGACAGGGATCGGTAATGAAAAACTGTTTTTT. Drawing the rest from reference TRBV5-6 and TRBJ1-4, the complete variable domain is DAGVTQSPTHLIKTRGQQVTLRCSPKSGHDTVSWYQQALGQGPQFIFQYYEEEERQRGNFPDRFSGHQFPNYSSELNVNALLLGDSALYLCASGQTGIGNEKLFFGSGTQLSVL.

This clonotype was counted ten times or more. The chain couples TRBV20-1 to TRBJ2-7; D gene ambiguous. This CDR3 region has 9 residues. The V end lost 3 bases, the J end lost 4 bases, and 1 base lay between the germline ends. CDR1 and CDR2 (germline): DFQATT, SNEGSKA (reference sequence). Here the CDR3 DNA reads TGCAGTGCTAGTTACGAGCAGTACTTC. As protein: CSASYEQYF.